Detailed here is one TCR beta chain. Antigen: not known. These data originate in a study of cytomegalovirus exposure and HLA in healthy donors. The study's findings and limits: Upon later analysis, HLA-associated TCR beta chains proved more clonally expanded than other, equally common chains. CMV serostatus stood as the only immune exposure information on hand.

Both 60 Vbeta primers and 13 Jbeta primers went into the PCR. Authors' data handling: A later analysis counted around 80 million unique TCR beta chains, some 10 million shared. Profiled with immunoSEQ multiplex PCR; TCRdb holds only in-frame clones, not every one. V and J calls and clone size are those listed in that table; D and trimming were worked out from the DNA. The sample holds about 160,000 clones, around four fifths seen once. This CDR3 has 13 residues. V lost 7 bases and J 2 bases, leaving 13 bases between the germline ends. Germline values: CDR1 SGHRS, CDR2 YFSETQ. Sequencing used PBMCs. V gene TRBV5-1 combines with J gene TRBJ2-7, with no clear D. The clonotype originates from a woman between 45 and 65 years old in good health and CMV-seronegative. DNA for the CDR3: TGCGCCAGCGCAAACAATCCCACCTACGAGCAGTACTTC. Residues: CASANNPTYEQYF.